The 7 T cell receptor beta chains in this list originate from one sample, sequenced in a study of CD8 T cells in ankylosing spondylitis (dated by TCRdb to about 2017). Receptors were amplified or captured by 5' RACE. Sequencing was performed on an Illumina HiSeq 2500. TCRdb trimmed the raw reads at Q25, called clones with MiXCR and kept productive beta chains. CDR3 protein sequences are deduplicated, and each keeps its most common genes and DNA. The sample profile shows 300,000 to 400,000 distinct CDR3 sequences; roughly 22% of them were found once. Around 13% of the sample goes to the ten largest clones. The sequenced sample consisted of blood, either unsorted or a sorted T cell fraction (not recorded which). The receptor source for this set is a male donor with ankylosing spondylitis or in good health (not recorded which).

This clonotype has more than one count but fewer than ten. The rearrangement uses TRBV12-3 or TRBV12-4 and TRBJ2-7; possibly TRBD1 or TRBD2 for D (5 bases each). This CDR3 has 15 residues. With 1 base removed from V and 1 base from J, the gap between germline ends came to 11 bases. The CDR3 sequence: CASSLGRGPSYEQYF. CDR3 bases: TGTGCCAGCAGTTTAGGTCGGGGACCATCCTACGAGCAGTACTTC.

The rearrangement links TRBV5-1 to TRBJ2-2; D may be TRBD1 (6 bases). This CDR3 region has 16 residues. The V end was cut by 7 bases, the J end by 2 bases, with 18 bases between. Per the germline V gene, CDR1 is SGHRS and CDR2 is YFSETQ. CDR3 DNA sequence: TGCGCCAGCGGAGAAACGACAGGAAGTAACACCGGGGAGCTGTTTTTT. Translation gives CASGETTGSNTGELFF.

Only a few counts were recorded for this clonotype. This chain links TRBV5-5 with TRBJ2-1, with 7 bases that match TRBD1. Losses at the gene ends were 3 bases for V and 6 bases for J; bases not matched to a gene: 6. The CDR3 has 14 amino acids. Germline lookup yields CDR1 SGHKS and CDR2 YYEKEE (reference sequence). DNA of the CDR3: TGTGCCAGCAGCTCGGACAGGAGGATCAATGAGCAGTTCTTC. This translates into CASSSDRRINEQFF.

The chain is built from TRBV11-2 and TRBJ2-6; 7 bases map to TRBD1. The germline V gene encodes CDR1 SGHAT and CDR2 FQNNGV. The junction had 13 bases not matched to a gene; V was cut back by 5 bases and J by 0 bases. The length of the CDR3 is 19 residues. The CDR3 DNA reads TGTGCCAGCAGCGGGCCTGTGACAGGGTACCACTCTGGGGCCAACGTCCTGACTTTC. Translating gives CASSGPVTGYHSGANVLTF.

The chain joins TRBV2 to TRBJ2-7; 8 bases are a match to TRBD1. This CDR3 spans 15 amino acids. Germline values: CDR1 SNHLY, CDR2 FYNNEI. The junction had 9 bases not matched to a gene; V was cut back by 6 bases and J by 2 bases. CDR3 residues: CASRPDRGVPYEQYF. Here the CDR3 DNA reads TGTGCCAGCAGGCCCGACAGGGGAGTCCCCTACGAGCAGTACTTC.

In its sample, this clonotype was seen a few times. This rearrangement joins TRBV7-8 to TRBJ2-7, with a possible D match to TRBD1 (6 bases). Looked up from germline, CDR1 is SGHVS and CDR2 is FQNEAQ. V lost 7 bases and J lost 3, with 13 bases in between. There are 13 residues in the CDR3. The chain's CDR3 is CASTRQDYYEQYF. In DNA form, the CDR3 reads TGTGCCAGCACCCGACAGGATTACTACGAGCAGTACTTC.

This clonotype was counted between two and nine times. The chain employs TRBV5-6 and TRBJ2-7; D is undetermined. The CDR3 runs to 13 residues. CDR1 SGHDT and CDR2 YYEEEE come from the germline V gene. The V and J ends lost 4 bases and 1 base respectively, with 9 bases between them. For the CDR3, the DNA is TGTGCCAGCAGCCCCTGGGGATCCTACGAGCAGTACTTC. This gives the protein CASSPWGSYEQYF.